Described below is a single TCR beta chain sequence and its context. This sample was included in a study of patients and donors after allogeneic stem cell transplantation. The V end lost 2 bases, the J end lost 0 bases, and 8 bases lay between the germline ends. There are 15 residues in the CDR3. Per germline, CDR1 MNHEY and CDR2 SVGAGI. Each CDR3 protein gets one entry after TCRdb re-called the RT-PCR reads with MiXCR. In the table there are 400,000 to 450,000 distinct CDR3 sequences, around 15% of which are singletons. Sequenced sample: blood, either unsorted or a sorted T cell fraction (not recorded which). V gene TRBV6-5 combines with J gene TRBJ1-5; D unresolved. This TCR derives from a human donor who was either an allogeneic HSCT recipient or a stem cell or donor lymphocyte infusion donor (not recorded which). It is not recorded whose cells these are; they may come from a transplant donor. CDR3 sequence reads: CASSYPGSSNQPQHF. The CDR3 DNA is TGTGCCAGCAGTTACCCGGGGAGTAGCAATCAGCCCCAGCATTTT.